Shown below are 21 T cell receptor beta chains from a single sample sequenced in a study of cytomegalovirus exposure and HLA in healthy donors. PCR used 60 Vbeta primers and 13 Jbeta primers. The repertoire was sequenced with immunoSEQ multiplex PCR; TCRdb's copy has only in-frame clones and lacks some. With roughly 42,000 clones in the sample, the ten largest clones hold 1% to 1.5%. Sequencing was carried out using PBMCs. The receptor source for this set is a man younger than 45 in good health and CMV-seronegative.

The chain links TRBV29-1 to TRBJ2-7, with 7 nucleotides matching TRBD1. The V gene end was trimmed by 7 bases and the J gene end by 3 bases; junction bases not matched to a gene: 9. Per germline, CDR1 SQVTM and CDR2 ANQGSEA. This CDR3 has 13 amino acids. The CDR3 sequence: CSASRDRVYEQYF. The CDR3 DNA sequence: TGCAGCGCGTCCAGGGACAGAGTCTACGAGCAGTACTTC.

The chain has TRBV7-9 and TRBJ1-6; D ambiguous. This CDR3 is 14 amino acids long. Germline lookup yields CDR1 SEHNR and CDR2 FQNEAQ (reference sequence). V lost 5 bases and J 7 bases, leaving 12 bases between the germline ends. The CDR3 sequence: CASSPEAQNSPLHF. CDR3 in DNA: TGTGCCAGCAGCCCAGAGGCCCAGAATTCACCCCTCCACTTT.

This chain joins TRBV30 and TRBJ1-2; D may be TRBD1 (5 bases). Germline V gives CDR1 GTSNPN, CDR2 SVGIG (reference sequence). Trimming stripped 4 bases from V and 6 bases from J, with 9 bases between. The CDR3 is 11 residues long. DNA for the CDR3: TGTGCCTGGAACAAGGGGAATGGCTACACCTTC. Translated, it gives CAWNKGNGYTF. The full variable domain, its missing parts supplied by reference TRBV30 and TRBJ1-2, is SQTIHQWPATLVQPVGSPLSLECTVEGTSNPNLYWYRQAAGRGLQLLFYSVGIGQISSEVPQNLSASRPQDRQFILSSKKLLLSDSGFYLCAWNKGNGYTFGSGTRLTVV.

V gene TRBV5-1 combines with J gene TRBJ1-1, with 10 bases lining up with TRBD1. Germline trimming cut 3 bases from V and 1 base from J; bases unmatched to any gene: 3. CDR3 length: 15 amino acids. Germline V gives CDR1 SGHRS, CDR2 YFSETQ. CDR3 nucleotides: TGCGCCAGCAGCTCGACAGGGGGCGAGAACACTGAAGCTTTCTTT. Its protein is CASSSTGGENTEAFF. Combining the CDR3 with reference TRBV5-1 and TRBJ1-1 gives the whole variable domain KAGVTQTPRYLIKTRGQQVTLSCSPISGHRSVSWYQQTPGQGLQFLFEYFSETQRNKGNFPGRFSGRQFSNSRSEMNVSTLELGDSALYLCASSSTGGENTEAFFGQGTRLTVV.

The chain uses TRBV7-2 and TRBJ2-1; 7 bases are shared with TRBD2. The V segment lost 5 bases and the J segment 7 bases; nucleotides outside the gene matches: 14. Germline loops: CDR1 SGHTA, CDR2 FQGNSA. This CDR3 is built from 16 residues. The DNA of the CDR3 is TGTGCCAGCAGCCCCCCCCAGGGCGGGAGAGGAAATGAGCAGTTCTTC. Translation: CASSPPQGGRGNEQFF.

V gene TRBV19 combines with J gene TRBJ2-1; a possible D gene is TRBD1 (6 bases). CDR3 size: 15 residues. The germline V and J ends were trimmed by 3 bases and 5 bases, with 14 bases remaining between them. CDR1 and CDR2 from the germline V gene are LNHDA and SQIVND (reference sequence). The CDR3 reads CASSMGADLNNEQFF. Written as DNA, the CDR3 is TGTGCCAGTAGTATGGGGGCAGACCTTAACAATGAGCAGTTCTTC.

To note about this clone: The germline gene is not matched at one end of the junction; a read error may be the cause. This sequence joins TRBV4-2 and TRBJ1-1; D possibly corresponds to TRBD1 (5 bases). This CDR3 contains 14 residues. The germline gives CDR1 LGHNA, CDR2 YNFKEQ. CDR3 nucleotides: TGTGCCAGCAGCCAAGCCCCCCAGGCCTACCCCACAGGTTTT. Its protein is CASSQAPQAYPTGF.

This chain connects TRBV4-2 to TRBJ2-1, with D perhaps TRBD1 (5 bases). CDR1 and CDR2 from the germline V gene are LGHNA and YNFKEQ. CDR3 size: 16 residues. The V gene lost 3 bases and the J gene lost 0 bases, with 12 bases spanning the gap. The CDR3 loop reads CASSQTGASSYNEQFF. The DNA of the CDR3 is TGTGCCAGCAGCCAGACTGGGGCGAGCTCCTACAATGAGCAGTTCTTC.

This rearrangement joins TRBV29-1 to TRBJ1-2, with a weak D call TRBD1 (6 bases). The CDR3 length is 12 residues. Germline CDR1 reads SQVTM; CDR2 reads ANQGSEA. Trimming stripped 8 bases from V and 8 bases from J, with 18 bases between. The CDR3 reads CSHRVAAGGYTF. CDR3 coding DNA: TGCAGCCACAGGGTGGCAGCGGGAGGCTACACCTTC.

V gene TRBV4-1 combines with J gene TRBJ2-5; 9 positions match TRBD1. Germline CDR1 and CDR2: MGHRA and YSYEKL. The length of the CDR3 is 14 residues. V lost 1 base and J lost 5; bases outside the gene matches: 2. The CDR3 nucleotides are TGCGCCAGCAGCCAAGGGACAGGGGCCGAGACCCAGTACTTC. Translation gives CASSQGTGAETQYF.

The chain employs TRBV29-1 and TRBJ2-1; 8 nucleotides line up with TRBD1. The J segment lost 3 bases and the V segment lost 1 base, leaving 2 bases of the junction unmatched. The germline V gene has CDR1 SQVTM and CDR2 ANQGSEA. This CDR3 has 14 residues. The CDR3, as DNA: TGCAGCGTTGAAGGGACAGGGAACTACAATGAGCAGTTCTTC. Amino acids: CSVEGTGNYNEQFF.

This chain uses TRBV11-1 with TRBJ2-3; possibly TRBD1 for D (5 bases). The CDR3 runs to 19 residues. The V gene's germline CDR1 is SGHAT and CDR2 FQDESV (reference sequence). V shed 0 bases and J shed 6 bases, with 25 bases lying between them. CDR3 region: CASSLAQTALGLGGDTQYF. As DNA, the CDR3 is TGTGCCAGCAGCTTAGCCCAGACAGCCTTGGGCCTAGGTGGGGATACGCAGTATTTT.

This sequence joins TRBV30 and TRBJ1-1; D ambiguous. The germline gives CDR1 GTSNPN, CDR2 SVGIG (reference sequence). The V end was cut by 3 bases, the J end by 0 bases, with 8 bases between. CDR3 length: 13 amino acids. The CDR3: CAWRGSMNTEAFF. The CDR3 nucleotides are TGTGCCTGGAGGGGCAGTATGAACACTGAAGCTTTCTTT.

The chain joins TRBV10-3 to TRBJ2-7, with 7 bases fitting TRBD1. CDR3 length: 14 amino acids. Germline V CDR1 and CDR2: ENHRY, SYGVKD. With V trimmed by 4 bases and J by 5 bases, 8 bases remained unmatched. The chain's CDR3 is CAISAIGQADEQYF. The CDR3 bases are TGTGCCATCAGTGCCATTGGACAGGCCGACGAGCAGTACTTC.

The J gene is TRBJ1-6, the V gene TRBV6-6, with D possibly matching TRBD1 (6 bases). Deletions cut 5 bases from V and 3 bases from J, with 11 bases between. CDR1 is MNHNY and CDR2 is SVGAGI in the germline V gene (reference sequence). The CDR3 totals 15 residues. In DNA form, the CDR3 reads TGTGCCAGCAGTACGACAGGCGGCTATAATTCACCCCTCCACTTT. This translates into CASSTTGGYNSPLHF.

The chain joins TRBV9 to TRBJ1-3; maybe TRBD1 (5 bases). V gave up 3 bases and J gave up 6 bases, with 13 bases separating them. The CDR3 length is 14 residues. Germline V gene data show CDR1 as SGDLS and CDR2 as YYNGEE. DNA of the CDR3: TGTGCCAGCAGCGCCGAGGGAGGGACAAACACCATATATTTT. It yields the protein CASSAEGGTNTIYF.

The V and J genes are TRBV4-3 and TRBJ1-5; 7 bases are shared with TRBD1. Unmatched junction bases numbered 4, after V lost 0 bases and J lost 2 bases. This CDR3 has 16 residues. Germline V gene lookup returns CDR1 LGHNA and CDR2 YSLEER. CDR3 in DNA: TGCGCCAGCAGCCAAGAAGCAGACAGGGGCAATCAGCCCCAGCATTTT. Protein sequence: CASSQEADRGNQPQHF.

The V call is TRBV30, the J call TRBJ2-5, with D possibly being TRBD1 (6 bases). The CDR3 is made up of 13 amino acids. Germline assignment: CDR1 GTSNPN and CDR2 SVGIG (reference sequence). V lost 3 bases to trimming and J lost 2 bases, with 10 bases between them. The CDR3 is CAWRGAGQETQYF. CDR3 bases: TGTGCCTGGAGGGGGGCAGGACAAGAGACCCAGTACTTC.

The V gene is TRBV7-6, the J gene TRBJ2-1, with 7 positions matching TRBD1. From germline, CDR1 is SGHVS and CDR2 FNYEAQ. The CDR3 length is 14 residues. With V trimmed by 2 bases and J by 7 bases, 5 bases remained unmatched. CDR3 in DNA: TGTGCCAGCAGCTTACCGGGACAGCTAAATGAGCAGTTCTTC. The encoded protein is CASSLPGQLNEQFF.

The chain uses TRBV5-4 and TRBJ2-3; no firm D call. There are 14 residues in the CDR3. V was trimmed by 0 bases and J by 4 bases, leaving 9 bases between them. The germline V gene encodes CDR1 SGHNT and CDR2 YYREEE (reference sequence). The CDR3 region has the DNA TGTGCCAGCAGCTTGGGATTAGCTGCAGATACGCAGTATTTT. Protein product: CASSLGLAADTQYF.

The chain recombines TRBV4-2 with TRBJ2-7, with a possible D match to TRBD2 (6 bases). The CDR3 extends over 14 amino acids. Germline CDR1 LGHNA, CDR2 YNFKEQ. V lost 0 bases and J 3 bases, leaving 9 bases between the germline ends. The CDR3 DNA follows: TGTGCCAGCAGCCAAGACTCGGAGGGCTACGAGCAGTACTTC. Protein product: CASSQDSEGYEQYF.